One sample yielded the 18 T cell receptor beta chains listed below, sequenced in a study of blood T cell repertoires in COVID-19. Data came from immunoSEQ multiplex PCR; TCRdb stores just in-frame clones and leaves some out. The repertoire consists of 300,000 to 450,000 clones, with around nine tenths occurring once and the leading ten covering 0.85% to 1.3%. The source material was PBMCs or T cells enriched from blood (not recorded which). These receptors originate from a woman aged 25 to 39 who had been exposed to COVID-19.

The chain is built from TRBV25-1 and TRBJ1-6; tentatively, D is TRBD1 (5 bases). With 4 bases removed from V and 6 bases from J, the gap between germline ends came to 16 bases. Germline V lookup: CDR1 MGHDK, CDR2 SYGVNS. The CDR3 totals 16 residues. The DNA of the CDR3 is TGTGCCAGCAGTGGAACAATGGGGCTGACTAATTCACCCCTCCACTTT. As protein: CASSGTMGLTNSPLHF. Looking up the rest from reference TRBV25-1 and TRBJ1-6 gives the full variable domain: EADIYQTPRYLVIGTGKKITLECSQTMGHDKMYWYQQDPGMELHLIHYSYGVNSTEKGDLSSESTVSRIRTEHFPLTLESARPSHTSQYLCASSGTMGLTNSPLHFGNGTRLTVT.

In this sample, this clone turned up once. At the DNA level, this CDR3 is encoded by other sequences in the same sample as well. J is TRBJ2-7 and V is TRBV28; D may be TRBD2 (5 bases). CDR1 is MDHEN and CDR2 is SYDVKM in the germline V gene. Trimming shortened V by 8 bases and J by 4 bases, and 9 bases separated the two germline ends. The CDR3 spans 11 residues. This chain's CDR3 is CASSRGYEQYF. The DNA for the CDR3 is TGTGCCAGCTCCCGAGGGTACGAGCAGTACTTC. The complete variable domain, with remaining parts taken from reference TRBV28 and TRBJ2-7, reads DVKVTQSSRYLVKRTGEKVFLECVQDMDHENMFWYRQDPGLGLRLIYFSYDVKMKEKGDIPEGYSVSREKKERFSLILESASTNQTSMYLCASSRGYEQYFGPGTRLTVT.

This sequence joins TRBV19 and TRBJ1-6; D ambiguous. CDR1 and CDR2 from the germline V gene are LNHDA and SQIVND (reference sequence). CDR3 length equals 13 residues. The V gene lost 7 bases and the J gene lost 9 bases, with 13 bases spanning the gap. In DNA, the CDR3 is TGTGCCAGTACGGGAGTTGGCGGTTCACCCCTCCACTTT. It is translated as CASTGVGGSPLHF.

The chain joins TRBV6-6 to TRBJ2-1, with 9 positions matching TRBD1. The CDR3 sequence is 15 residues long. V lost 7 bases to trimming and J lost 8 bases; unmatched junction nucleotides: 12. Germline CDR1 MNHNY, CDR2 SVGAGI (reference sequence). CDR3 nucleotide sequence: TGTGCCAGCACACAATGGGGGACAGGGTTCCATGAGCAGTTCTTC. Translation: CASTQWGTGFHEQFF.

Regarding this clone: The sample contains more than one DNA sequence encoding this CDR3. The J gene is TRBJ1-4, the V gene TRBV29-1; TRBD1 might be the D (5 bases). Germline values: CDR1 SQVTM, CDR2 ANQGSEA. The CDR3 extends over 12 amino acids. V was cut by 4 bases and J by 7 bases, with 10 bases left in between. CDR3 loop: CSVGRQGEKLFF. The CDR3 nucleotides are TGCAGCGTTGGCAGGCAGGGTGAAAAACTGTTTTTT. The variable domain in full, completed from reference TRBV29-1 and TRBJ1-4, reads SAVISQKPSRDICQRGTSLTIQCQVDSQVTMMFWYRQQPGQSLTLIATANQGSEATYESGFVIDKFPISRPNLTFSTLTVSNMSPEDSSIYLCSVGRQGEKLFFGSGTQLSVL.

In nucleotides, the CDR3 is TGTGCCAGTAGCCCGACGGGGGGGAGAGGGGCCAACGTCCTGACTTTC. This codes for CASSPTGGRGANVLTF. The rearrangement joins TRBV19 to TRBJ2-6; 8 positions match TRBD2. From germline, CDR1 is LNHDA and CDR2 SQIVND (reference sequence). CDR3 length: 16 amino acids. The V segment lost 6 bases and the J segment 4 bases; nucleotides outside the gene matches: 8.

In its sample, this clone was seen a few times. The chain joins TRBV28 to TRBJ2-3, with TRBD1 as a possible D gene (5 bases). V was shortened by 4 bases and J by 0 bases, with 8 bases between the two germline ends. This CDR3 spans 14 amino acids. Per germline, CDR1 MDHEN and CDR2 SYDVKM. CDR3 region: CASSSDTSTDTQYF. The DNA of the CDR3 is TGTGCCAGCAGTTCGGACACTAGCACAGATACGCAGTATTTT.

This clone came up many times. The gene calls are TRBV5-4 and TRBJ2-3, with a possible D match to TRBD2 (5 bases). The CDR3 is 15 residues long. Per the germline V gene, CDR1 is SGHNT and CDR2 is YYREEE (reference sequence). Trimming shortened V by 2 bases and J by 2 bases, and 12 bases separated the two germline ends. CDR3 residues: CASSLDSGYTDTQYF. The CDR3 bases are TGTGCCAGCAGCTTAGATTCGGGGTACACAGATACGCAGTATTTT.

J is TRBJ1-6 and V is TRBV5-1, with D hard to call. CDR3 length: 15 amino acids. With 0 bases removed from V and 4 bases from J, the gap between germline ends came to 8 bases. Looked up from germline, CDR1 is SGHRS and CDR2 is YFSETQ. This CDR3 reads CASSLDGVYNSPLHF. The CDR3 nucleotides read TGCGCCAGCAGCTTGGACGGGGTTTATAATTCACCCCTCCACTTT.

This chain uses TRBV19 with TRBJ1-1; D perhaps matches TRBD1 (5 bases). The germline CDR1 and CDR2 sequences are LNHDA and SQIVND (reference sequence). V was cut by 0 bases and J by 10 bases, with 15 bases left in between. The CDR3 extends over 14 amino acids. CDR3 DNA sequence: TGTGCCAGTAGTATAGAGGGTCCCTCTACAGGAGCTTTCTTT. Encoded protein: CASSIEGPSTGAFF.

The chain links TRBV7-9 to TRBJ2-3, with D tentatively TRBD1 (5 bases). The CDR3 runs to 13 residues. CDR1 is SEHNR, CDR2 FQNEAQ, per germline (reference sequence). V was cut by 6 bases and J by 1 base, with 8 bases left in between. The CDR3 nucleotides are TGTGCCAGCAGTCTAGGGGGCACAGATACGCAGTATTTT. Its translation: CASSLGGTDTQYF. Variable domain in full (rest from reference TRBV7-9 and TRBJ2-3): DTGVSQNPRHKITKRGQNVTFRCDPISEHNRLYWYRQTLGQGPEFLTYFQNEAQLEKSRLLSDRFSAERPKGSFSTLEIQRTEQGDSAMYLCASSLGGTDTQYFGPGTRLTVL.

The rearrangement uses TRBV7-9 and TRBJ1-3; D gene ambiguous. CDR3 size: 15 residues. CDR1 SEHNR and CDR2 FQNEAQ come from the germline V gene (reference sequence). The V gene lost 3 bases and the J gene lost 3 bases, with 12 bases spanning the gap. The CDR3 DNA sequence: TGTGCCAGCAGCTTTTCAGGCGATCTTGGAAACACCATATATTTT. Translated, it gives CASSFSGDLGNTIYF.

The DNA of the CDR3 is TGTGCCATCACCACCGAGGGGGGGGCGCGTGGCTACACCTTC. This translates into CAITTEGGARGYTF. The V gene is TRBV10-3, the J gene TRBJ1-2, with D maybe TRBD1 (6 bases). V was trimmed by 7 bases and J by 7 bases, leaving 19 bases between them. The CDR3 consists of 14 residues. The germline gives CDR1 ENHRY, CDR2 SYGVKD.

The CDR3 loop is CASSSSGRSDNEQFF. CDR3 nucleotides: TGTGCCAGCAGTTCGAGCGGGAGGTCAGACAATGAGCAGTTCTTC. V gene TRBV6-5 combines with J gene TRBJ2-1; TRBD2 aligns across 9 bases. This CDR3 region has 15 residues. V dropped 4 bases and J dropped 5; count of bases not matched to a gene: 6. CDR1 and CDR2 (germline): MNHEY, SVGAGI.

The V gene is TRBV6-6, the J gene TRBJ2-7, with 8 nucleotides matching TRBD1. V gave up 4 bases and J gave up 1 base; unmatched junction bases: 6. Germline CDR1 reads MNHNY; CDR2 reads SVGAGI (reference sequence). The CDR3 has 15 residues. Here the CDR3 reads CASSSPDRGSYEQYF. CDR3 sequence (DNA): TGTGCCAGCAGTTCCCCAGACAGGGGTTCCTACGAGCAGTACTTC.

The genes are TRBV7-3 and TRBJ2-1, with 10 nucleotides matching TRBD2. V shed 5 bases and J 5 bases; nucleotides not matched to a gene: 3. The CDR3 covers 14 residues. Germline V gene lookup returns CDR1 SGHTA and CDR2 FQGTGA. This chain's CDR3 is CASSPTSGDNEQFF. CDR3 bases: TGTGCCAGCAGCCCTACTAGCGGGGACAATGAGCAGTTCTTC. The variable domain in full, completed from reference TRBV7-3 and TRBJ2-1, reads GAGVSQTPSNKVTEKGKYVELRCDPISGHTALYWYRQSLGQGPEFLIYFQGTGAADDSGLPNDRFFAVRPEGSVSTLKIQRTERGDSAVYLCASSPTSGDNEQFFGPGTRLTVL.

The chain couples TRBV2 to TRBJ1-5; possibly TRBD1 for D (6 bases). Per the germline V gene, CDR1 is SNHLY and CDR2 is FYNNEI. This CDR3 contains 15 residues. The V end was cut by 0 bases, the J end by 7 bases, with 13 bases between. CDR3 residues: CASSEAGGARQPQHF. The CDR3 DNA is TGTGCCAGCAGTGAAGCAGGGGGGGCAAGGCAGCCCCAGCATTTT.

V is TRBV4-1 and J is TRBJ2-1, with 7 positions matching TRBD2. With 1 base clipped from V and 5 bases from J, the junction kept 8 bases outside the gene matches. In germline, CDR1 is MGHRA, CDR2 YSYEKL. This CDR3 is built from 16 residues. CDR3 DNA sequence: TGCGCCAGCAGCCAAGGAGGCGGGAGTCCCCACAATGAGCAGTTCTTC. Translating it yields CASSQGGGSPHNEQFF.